The 24 T cell receptor beta chains listed next were all sequenced from one sample in a study of blood T cell repertoires in COVID-19. Libraries were prepared by immunoSEQ multiplex PCR; TCRdb keeps only in-frame clonotypes and omits some of them. The sample has some 300,000 clones; 85% to 90% are singletons. Sample: PBMCs or T cells enriched from blood (not recorded which). Receptors were obtained from a woman in her fifties or sixties who had been exposed to COVID-19.

The genes are TRBV2 and TRBJ2-2; D unresolved. Germline V gives CDR1 SNHLY, CDR2 FYNNEI. The CDR3 sequence is 13 residues long. V lost 6 bases, J lost 1 base, and 6 bases lay in between. CDR3: CASRLVNTGELFF. The CDR3 DNA reads as TGTGCCAGCAGGCTAGTGAACACCGGGGAGCTGTTTTTT.

This rearrangement joins TRBV7-9 to TRBJ2-1; 8 nucleotides match TRBD1. There are 18 residues in the CDR3. J lost 2 bases, V lost 4 bases, and 13 bases had no gene match. Germline V gene sequence: CDR1 SEHNR, CDR2 FQNEAQ (reference sequence). The CDR3 sequence is CASSSPRQGRVAYNEQFF. Here the CDR3 DNA reads TGTGCCAGCAGCTCCCCACGACAGGGGCGTGTAGCCTACAATGAGCAGTTCTTC.

This chain joins TRBV2 and TRBJ2-1; D is unclear. CDR1 is SNHLY and CDR2 is FYNNEI in the germline V gene. With 1 base removed from V and 7 bases from J, the gap between germline ends came to 8 bases. CDR3 length equals 13 residues. DNA for the CDR3: TGTGCCAGCAGTGAAGTTGGCCCTAATGAGCAGTTCTTC. It codes for CASSEVGPNEQFF.

This chain uses TRBV24-1 with TRBJ2-2; 9 bases agree with TRBD1. CDR1 is KGHDR and CDR2 is SFDVKD in the germline V gene. The CDR3 is 17 amino acids. The J segment lost 6 bases and the V segment lost 4 bases, leaving 11 bases of the junction unmatched. CDR3 region: CATSDPPGQGSSGELFF. In nucleotides, the CDR3 is TGTGCCACCAGTGACCCCCCGGGACAGGGATCATCCGGGGAGCTGTTTTTT.

This chain links TRBV6-5 with TRBJ1-2; weak D call: TRBD1 (5 bases). This CDR3 comprises 15 residues. Germline values: CDR1 MNHEY, CDR2 SVGAGI. The ends were cut back, 4 bases at V and 0 bases at J, with 12 bases in the middle. The CDR3 spells CASSSPRQSNYGYTF. In DNA, the CDR3 is TGTGCCAGCAGTTCCCCTCGACAGTCTAACTATGGCTACACCTTC.

The chain carries TRBV5-1 and TRBJ1-6; 8 positions match TRBD1. Germline trimming cut 5 bases from V and 8 bases from J; bases unmatched to any gene: 6. The CDR3 is made up of 14 amino acids. Germline CDR1 and CDR2: SGHRS and YFSETQ. The CDR3 region has the DNA TGCGCCAGCAGGCTGACAGGGGAATATTCACCCCTCCACTTT. Its protein is CASRLTGEYSPLHF.

The chain employs TRBV7-9 and TRBJ1-5; 9 nucleotides line up with TRBD1. J was trimmed by 4 bases and V by 5 bases; bases with no gene match: 9. The CDR3 is 16 amino acids. From germline, CDR1 is SEHNR and CDR2 FQNEAQ (reference sequence). As DNA, the CDR3 is TGTGCCAGCAGCCGACTGGGACAGGGCGAAAATCAGCCCCAGCATTTT. Its translation: CASSRLGQGENQPQHF. The full variable domain, with the rest looked up from reference TRBV7-9 and TRBJ1-5, is DTGVSQNPRHKITKRGQNVTFRCDPISEHNRLYWYRQTLGQGPEFLTYFQNEAQLEKSRLLSDRFSAERPKGSFSTLEIQRTEQGDSAMYLCASSRLGQGENQPQHFGDGTRLSIL.

This clone was seen only once. The chain carries TRBV2 and TRBJ2-5; no clear D gene. Germline V gene data show CDR1 as SNHLY and CDR2 as FYNNEI. V was shortened by 7 bases and J by 3 bases, with 6 bases between the two germline ends. The CDR3 contains 11 residues. In DNA form, the CDR3 reads TGTGCCAGCACCACAGAAGAGACCCAGTACTTC. Its translation is CASTTEETQYF.

The chain is built from TRBV19 and TRBJ1-6; 7 nucleotides align to TRBD1. V lost 7 bases, J lost 9 bases, and 9 bases stayed unmatched. Germline values: CDR1 LNHDA, CDR2 SQIVND (reference sequence). This CDR3 is built from 14 residues. This chain's CDR3 is CASTERQGSSPLHF. As DNA, the CDR3 is TGTGCCAGTACCGAGAGACAGGGTAGTTCACCCCTCCACTTT.

The chain carries TRBV7-6 and TRBJ2-3, with 9 bases aligning to TRBD2. Germline V lookup: CDR1 SGHVS, CDR2 FNYEAQ. The ends lost 5 bases at V and 4 bases at J; junction bases unmatched: 13. This CDR3 region has 17 residues. CDR3 in DNA: TGTGCCAGCAGCCCGCATTCGGGACTAGCCCCGCCAGATACGCAGTATTTT. It yields the protein CASSPHSGLAPPDTQYF.

This chain joins TRBV4-2 and TRBJ2-1; a weak D match, TRBD2 (7 bases). The CDR3 has 17 residues. Trimming removed 1 base at V and 2 bases at J, with 15 bases between. Germline CDR1 reads LGHNA; CDR2 reads YNFKEQ. The CDR3 nucleotides read TGTGCCAGCAGCCAAGTCGAAGGGGGGGGCCCCTACAATGAGCAGTTCTTC. Translated: CASSQVEGGGPYNEQFF.

This chain connects TRBV13 to TRBJ2-2; the D gene is possibly TRBD2 (5 bases). The CDR3 covers 19 residues. Trimming pared 5 bases from V and 1 base from J, leaving 23 bases between. The V gene's germline CDR1 is PRHDT and CDR2 FYEKMQ (reference sequence). The CDR3 sequence: CASSRGPGRSSRNTGELFF. The CDR3 DNA is TGTGCCAGCAGCCGCGGCCCGGGGAGAAGTAGCAGGAACACCGGGGAGCTGTTTTTT.

CDR3 coding DNA: TGTGCCACCAGTTCGGGACAGGGGAATGAAAAACTGTTTTTT. Translating it yields CATSSGQGNEKLFF. This rearrangement joins TRBV24-1 to TRBJ1-4; TRBD1 aligns across 10 bases. The germline gives CDR1 KGHDR, CDR2 SFDVKD. V lost 6 bases to trimming and J lost 5 bases; unmatched junction nucleotides: 2. There are 14 residues in the CDR3.

The J gene is TRBJ1-4, the V gene TRBV5-5; 10 bases fit TRBD1. The CDR3 is 14 amino acids. Germline values: CDR1 SGHKS, CDR2 YYEKEE (reference sequence). The V gene end was trimmed by 5 bases and the J gene end by 7 bases; junction bases not matched to a gene: 5. This chain's CDR3 is CASRRTGGGEKLFF. CDR3 nucleotide sequence: TGTGCCAGCAGACGGACAGGGGGAGGTGAAAAACTGTTTTTT.

V usage is TRBV5-1 and J usage is TRBJ2-1; 11 bases agree with TRBD2. There are 14 residues in the CDR3. The trim removed 5 bases at V and 7 bases at J, leaving 5 bases unmatched. CDR1 and CDR2 (germline): SGHRS, YFSETQ. CDR3 sequence reads: CASSPTSGGNEQFF. The CDR3 DNA is TGCGCCAGCAGTCCTACTAGCGGGGGAAATGAGCAGTTCTTC.

The rearrangement uses TRBV7-9 and TRBJ1-3, with D possibly being TRBD1 (5 bases). Germline V gene sequence: CDR1 SEHNR, CDR2 FQNEAQ (reference sequence). The CDR3 runs to 12 residues. Trimming removed 5 bases at V and 8 bases at J, with 10 bases between. The CDR3, as DNA: TGTGCCAGCAGCCGACCGGGGGACACCATATATTTT. The encoded protein is CASSRPGDTIYF.

The chain uses TRBV3-1 (or the pseudogene TRBV3-2) and TRBJ1-2; 8 nucleotides align to TRBD1. V dropped 3 bases and J dropped 5; count of bases not matched to a gene: 8. The germline gives CDR1 LGHDT, CDR2 YNNKEL (reference sequence). The CDR3 is made up of 15 amino acids. This CDR3 reads CASSQPDRGGYGYTF. The CDR3 DNA reads as TGTGCCAGCAGCCAGCCTGACAGGGGAGGGTATGGCTACACCTTC.

The chain carries TRBV7-9 and TRBJ1-3; 8 bases fit TRBD1. Germline lookup yields CDR1 SEHNR and CDR2 FQNEAQ (reference sequence). The J segment lost 4 bases and the V segment lost 1 base, leaving 9 bases of the junction unmatched. There are 17 residues in the CDR3. The CDR3 loop reads CASSLGRQGSLGNTIYF. The CDR3 DNA follows: TGTGCCAGCAGCTTAGGCCGACAGGGGAGCCTGGGAAACACCATATATTTT.

The V and J genes are TRBV5-1 and TRBJ2-5, with 10 bases that match TRBD2. The CDR3 totals 16 residues. V lost 3 bases to trimming and J lost 4 bases; unmatched junction nucleotides: 9. Per germline, CDR1 SGHRS and CDR2 YFSETQ. The CDR3: CASSSSGGPFGETQYF. The CDR3 region has the DNA TGCGCCAGCAGCTCTAGCGGGGGCCCATTCGGAGAGACCCAGTACTTC.

V is TRBV4-1 and J is TRBJ1-2; the D gene is possibly TRBD1 (5 bases). The ends were cut back, 5 bases at V and 8 bases at J, with 18 bases in the middle. This CDR3 spans 14 amino acids. The germline CDR1 and CDR2 sequences are MGHRA and YSYEKL. CDR3 coding DNA: TGCGCCAGCAGCGCCGCGGGACGGCGGGGAGGCTACACCTTC. Translated, it gives CASSAAGRRGGYTF.

This sequence joins TRBV10-3 and TRBJ2-2; TRBD1 might be the D (6 bases). The CDR3 has 16 residues. Looked up from germline, CDR1 is ENHRY and CDR2 is SYGVKD. V lost 5 bases and J 0 bases, leaving 13 bases between the germline ends. Here the CDR3 reads CAISPGQASNTGELFF. For the CDR3, the DNA is TGTGCCATCAGTCCGGGACAAGCCTCGAACACCGGGGAGCTGTTTTTT.

The V call is TRBV11-2, the J call TRBJ1-4; 10 bases fit TRBD1. Germline V lookup: CDR1 SGHAT, CDR2 FQNNGV. V shed 6 bases, J shed 3 bases, and the junction held 7 bases outside the gene matches. This CDR3 has 16 residues. The CDR3 DNA sequence: TGTGCCAGCAGTAGACAGGGGGCTCTGGCTAATGAAAAACTGTTTTTT. It yields the protein CASSRQGALANEKLFF. The complete variable domain, with remaining parts taken from reference TRBV11-2 and TRBJ1-4, reads EAGVAQSPRYKIIEKRQSVAFWCNPISGHATLYWYQQILGQGPKLLIQFQNNGVVDDSQLPKDRFSAERLKGVDSTLKIQPAKLEDSAVYLCASSRQGALANEKLFFGSGTQLSVL.

V and J are TRBV4-1 and TRBJ2-7; 12 bases align to TRBD2. Germline CDR1 and CDR2: MGHRA and YSYEKL. With V trimmed by 4 bases and J by 4 bases, 8 bases remained unmatched. This CDR3 spans 16 amino acids. For the CDR3, the DNA is TGCGCCAGCAGCCCGGACAGGACTAGCGGGGTATACGAGCAGTACTTC. It specifies CASSPDRTSGVYEQYF.

This rearrangement joins TRBV28 to TRBJ1-1; TRBD1 agrees at 8 bases. The germline CDR1 and CDR2 sequences are MDHEN and SYDVKM. The CDR3 has 14 residues. V lost 3 bases to trimming and J lost 6 bases; unmatched junction nucleotides: 6. CDR3 region: CASSLDRDTSEAFF. DNA for the CDR3: TGTGCCAGCAGTTTGGACAGGGATACATCTGAAGCTTTCTTT.